This T cell receptor (beta chain) was sequenced in a study of early T cells in non-severe SARS-CoV-2 infection. TCRdb ran MiXCR on the 5' RACE reads and lists one entry per CDR3 protein. There are some 80,000 distinct CDR3 sequences in the sample; 8% to 13% occur only once, and just over 8% lies in the top ten. The sample holds a few counts of this clonotype. From germline, CDR1 is SGHRS and CDR2 YFSETQ. The CDR3 consists of 15 residues. V trimming: 0 bases; J trimming: 1 base; junction bases outside the gene matches: 4. The genes are TRBV5-1 and TRBJ2-7, with 7 bases aligning to TRBD2. The source was whole blood, collected at baseline. The TCR was taken from an adult who was a healthcare worker with PCR-confirmed SARS-CoV-2 infection or an uninfected control (not recorded which). This CDR3 is CASSLDLAESYEQYF. Here the CDR3 DNA reads TGCGCCAGCAGCTTGGATCTAGCGGAGTCCTACGAGCAGTACTTC.